This section outlines one T cell receptor beta chain sequence together with its context. Its antigen is as yet unknown. Use of 60 Vbeta and 13 Jbeta primers characterized the PCR. Data came from immunoSEQ multiplex PCR; TCRdb stores just in-frame clones and leaves some out. This table holds roughly 71,000 clones, 60% to 75% found once. The data were taken from a study of cytomegalovirus exposure and HLA in healthy donors. The study's findings and limits: Excluded: some indistinguishable V segments such as TRBV6-2 and TRBV6-3.

This CDR3 has 15 residues. With 4 bases clipped from V and 6 bases from J, the junction kept 7 bases outside the gene matches. Per germline, CDR1 PRHDT and CDR2 FYEKMQ (reference sequence). The clonotype originates from a man aged 35 to 55 in good health and CMV-seropositive. This sequence joins TRBV13 and TRBJ2-1, with 9 bases that match TRBD1. What was sequenced was PBMCs. The CDR3 reads CASSSPGTGINEQFF. The CDR3 region has the DNA TGTGCCAGCAGCTCTCCCGGGACAGGGATCAATGAGCAGTTCTTC.